This T cell receptor beta chain was sequenced during a study of blood T cell repertoires in COVID-19. V was pared by 1 base and J by 7 bases, with 10 bases of the junction left unmatched. The CDR3 is made up of 16 amino acids. Germline loops: CDR1 MDHEN, CDR2 SYDVKM. Assay: immunoSEQ multiplex PCR; the TCRdb copy retains only in-frame clones and omits some. The sample yields about 320,000 clones, around 84% seen once. This clonotype was obtained from a woman younger than 30 who had recovered from COVID-19. The chain couples TRBV28 to TRBJ1-2; 9 positions match TRBD1. The sequencing sample was made of PBMCs or T cells enriched from blood (not recorded which). CDR3 DNA: TGTGCCAGCAGTTTATATGCGGGACAGGGCATTTCTGGCTACACCTTC. This gives the protein CASSLYAGQGISGYTF.